The sample holds many counts of the clone carrying this T cell receptor (beta chain). Its antigen is not identified. With the library built for alpha chains, this beta chain is off target and its frequency is not meaningful. TCRdb processed the 5' RACE reads anew with MiXCR; each CDR3 protein has one entry. This sample yields about 20,000 distinct CDR3 sequences, of which almost 6% are seen a single time; about a tenth belongs to the top ten. The sample comes from a study of spatial heterogeneity in lung cancer. Overall study findings and caveats: Counts of expanded intratumoral alpha and beta TCRs tracked tumor mutation counts.

V lost 4 bases to trimming and J lost 5 bases, with 13 bases between them. CDR1 is DFQATT and CDR2 is SNEGSKA in the germline V gene (reference sequence). The CDR3 sequence is 13 residues long. Time point reported: sample taken at primary tumor resection. The input material, whole RNA from tumor, nontumor lung or frozen PBMC, was sequenced unsorted. The receptor comes from a female donor with early-stage non-small cell lung cancer. The sequences come from lung tumor tissue, collected at surgery. This chain uses TRBV20-1 with TRBJ2-3; D is uncertain. The CDR3 spells CSATMFKVDTQYF. CDR3 coding DNA: TGCAGTGCTACTATGTTCAAGGTAGATACGCAGTATTTT.